This TCR beta chain was obtained from a study of T cell responses to AZD1222 COVID-19 vaccine (dated by TCRdb to about 2021). Study-wide context: TCR sequencing was performed for roughly 250 trial participants, of whom around 200 were given two doses of AZD1222 and approximately 25 were given two doses of MenACWY control vaccine. Enrollment into the trials was organized by age into subgroups of 18-55, 56-69 and 70-plus years, and those subgroups contained roughly 150, 30 and 60 TCR-sequenced participants, respectively. Overall study results and their limits: The 56-69-year group was small, and its depth increase did not reach significance, likely because of low power. After two AZD1222 doses, spike-specific TCR breadth and depth were significantly higher than at day 0 and than in MenACWY recipients. Only five to seven AZD1222 recipients were SARS-CoV-2 seropositive at baseline, limiting conclusions about previously exposed vaccinees. Participants were mostly white British, with more females than males. The authors suggested clonal diversity may have been underestimated. Vaccine-associated CD4 TCRs spanned the whole spike protein, with dominant responses in regions 160-218 and 743-854. No day 14 peak-response samples were available, so repertoires were characterized only after the peak T cell response. Nearly half of unique spike-specific TCRs reportedly recognized epitopes outside regions mutated in the B.1.351 and B.1.1.7 variants.

Per the publication, the time point label means: about 28 days (+/-7) after the second vaccine dose. AZD1222 recipients given second doses at about 4 weeks or at about 12 weeks were pooled, since spike-specific TCR depth and breadth were not found to differ between the two schedules. Samples from vaccinated people were obtained from the UK trials COV001 and COV002, which included a single-blind randomized controlled phase 2/3 trial of AZD1222 (ChAdOx1 nCoV-19) in healthy adults. For TCRbeta chain sequencing, PBMC samples from trial participants were taken at day 0 and at day 28 after the second dose. In regard to this clone: It has no known antigen specificity. Base quality data are lacking; no much larger clone is found one base away. Additional DNA sequences in this sample encode the identical CDR3.

As encoded in the germline V gene, CDR1 is SGHRS while CDR2 is YFSETQ. Germline trimming amounts to 0 bases on V and 10 bases on J, with 4 as the count of junction bases outside the gene matches. The CDR3 runs 14 residues from the cysteine to the phenylalanine. Of the read, only the CDR3 DNA is kept; its 42 bases are in frame from base 1. The CDR3 regions of human TCRbeta chains were analyzed by immunosequencing. In the original analysis: TCRs in the repertoires were compared against a reference library of SARS-CoV-2-specific TCRs that had been generated with the MIRA antigen-specificity platform. Breadth meant the fraction of unique TCRs that were SARS-CoV-2-associated, whereas depth meant the fraction of total T cells that were SARS-CoV-2-associated. Using the MIRA data, every spike-specific TCR was mapped to the spike region that the TCR reacted to and assigned to either a CD4 or a CD8 class. Log10-transformed breadth and depth values were compared by one-way ANOVA with Sidak's multiple comparisons tests. TCRdb took this table from immuneACCESS and kept in-frame rearrangements with V and J called. Such tables lack part of the clones; where checked against another copy, unresolved V genes explain under half of the gap, and the rest is unexplained. D and trimming were read from the DNA, whereas the V and J calls and clone size are those reported in that table. The sample table contains 150,000 to 200,000 clones; only one count was recorded for 92% of them. 1% to 1.5% of the sample rests with the top ten.

The source is an adult who received the AZD1222 COVID-19 vaccine. Rearrangement joined TRBV5-1 to TRBJ1-6, with 7 bases in between that match TRBD1. Sample: peripheral blood, taken 28 days after the second AZD1222 dose. The CDR3 protein sequence reads: CASSLGQGDSPLHF. The nucleotide sequence reads as follows: TGCGCCAGCAGCTTGGGGCAGGGGGACTCACCCCTCCACTTT.